This T cell receptor beta chain was captured by sequencing in a study of blood T cell repertoires in COVID-19 (TCRdb year 2020). In terms of the full investigation: Samples from collaborators originated in the United States, Italy and Spain and spanned both the acute and convalescent phases of COVID-19. The prospective study material was composed of cDNA or gDNA derived from T cells, B-cell-depleted T cells, or PBMCs. The dataset comprised deeply sampled blood TCRbeta repertoires from subjects exposed to, actively infected with, or recovered from COVID-19. The repertoires were released in a freely available public database intended as a resource for research on the immune response to SARS-CoV-2. The samples were drawn from two sources: the first 160 participants of the ongoing ImmuneRACE study, and 1,000 to 1,500 subjects contributed by 6 global collaborators. A de-identified subject ID, COVID-19 status, age in years and sex were almost always included in the sample metadata. Where available, HLA class I and class II types were taken from metadata supplied by the sample provider and were not determined by assay-based typing. The study at large found these results: Clinical and demographic metadata were provided uncurated, with the amount varying by source and participant.

Via the germline V gene, CDR1 is LGHNA and CDR2 YSLEER. Taken from cysteine to phenylalanine, the CDR3 has 13 residues. Of the read, only the CDR3 DNA is kept; its 39 bases are in frame from base 1. The germline ends are 10 bases apart after V is trimmed by 0 bases and J by 8 bases. Participants in the prospective study were enrolled through a virtual design, were aged about 18 to 100 years, and lived in under 25 United States geographic areas. Cohort assignment in the prospective study relied on participant-reported clinical history from a screening survey and a study questionnaire. Recovered participants in ImmuneRACE Cohort 3 were defined by two consecutive negative NP/OP PCR tests, clearance by a healthcare professional, or resolution of symptoms. Each participant in the prospective study had whole blood, serum and a nasopharyngeal or oropharyngeal swab collected by mobile phlebotomists. Over a roughly 2-month period, participants in the prospective study had the option of providing additional blood draws and questionnaires. Blood samples from the prospective study were shipped frozen or at room temperature prior to DNA extraction.

TCRbeta CDR3 regions were amplified from genomic DNA by means of the immunoSEQ Assay, a bias-controlled multiplex PCR. In the source study's methods: Nucleated cell counts per sample were estimated from amplification of reference gene primers within the assay. To quantify the absolute abundance of each unique TCRbeta CDR3 rearrangement, sequence reads were collapsed and filtered. For each sample, productive Simpson clonality was calculated as the square root of Simpson's diversity index across productive rearrangements. In TCRdb, the immuneACCESS table is reduced to in-frame sequences with V and J assigned. These tables do not hold every clone; where another copy was compared, an unresolved V gene accounts for under half, and the others remain unexplained. V and J calls and clone size follow that table, whereas D and trimming were derived from the DNA. Within this sample are about 200,000 clones, with 70% to 85% of them counted one time only. Clones ranked in the top ten supply around 16% of the sample.

Details on this clone: Its antigen is unknown. Nothing much larger sits one base from this clone, and base qualities are not available.

The chain was built from TRBV4-3 and TRBJ1-1; a tentative D call is TRBD1 (5 bases match). Sequencing input: PBMCs or T cells enriched from blood (not recorded which). The TCR was taken from a middle-aged man who had recovered from COVID-19. The nucleotides read TGCGCCAGCAGCCAAGATGAGCGACAGGAAGCTTTCTTT. Its amino acids are CASSQDERQEAFF.